This paragraph covers one TCR beta chain sequence. Losses at the gene ends were 5 bases for V and 7 bases for J; bases not matched to a gene: 4. Germline CDR1 SNHLY, CDR2 FYNNEI. The CDR3 has 14 amino acids. Sequencing used immunoSEQ multiplex PCR; TCRdb keeps in-frame clones, though not all of them. The profile covers a few million clones, with approximately 93% appearing a single time and about 0.39% taken by the ten largest. The sample is drawn from a study of shared clonotypes between healthy human individuals. The sequenced sample consisted of naive CD4+ T cells from PBMCs. Subset of the sample: CD45RA+ positively selected. The chain recombines TRBV2 with TRBJ1-4; 10 bases are shared with TRBD1. This TCR was sampled from a man aged 18 to 29 in good health. Some clones in this sample may be carry-over from other donors' samples. This CDR3 is CASSQGQGGEKLFF. The CDR3 nucleotides read TGTGCCAGCAGTCAAGGACAGGGGGGTGAAAAACTGTTTTTT.